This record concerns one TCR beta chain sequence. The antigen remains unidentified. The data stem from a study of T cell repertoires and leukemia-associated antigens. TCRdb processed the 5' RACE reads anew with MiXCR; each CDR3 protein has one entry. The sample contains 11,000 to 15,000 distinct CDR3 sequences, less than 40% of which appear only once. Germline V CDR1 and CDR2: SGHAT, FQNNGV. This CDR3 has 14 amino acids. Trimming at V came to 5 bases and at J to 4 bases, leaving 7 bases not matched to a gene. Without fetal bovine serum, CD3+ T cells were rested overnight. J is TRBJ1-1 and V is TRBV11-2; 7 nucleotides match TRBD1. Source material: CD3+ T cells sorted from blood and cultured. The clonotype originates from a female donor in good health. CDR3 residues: CASSATGVGTEAFF. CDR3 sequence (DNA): TGTGCCAGCAGCGCCACAGGGGTGGGCACTGAAGCTTTCTTT.